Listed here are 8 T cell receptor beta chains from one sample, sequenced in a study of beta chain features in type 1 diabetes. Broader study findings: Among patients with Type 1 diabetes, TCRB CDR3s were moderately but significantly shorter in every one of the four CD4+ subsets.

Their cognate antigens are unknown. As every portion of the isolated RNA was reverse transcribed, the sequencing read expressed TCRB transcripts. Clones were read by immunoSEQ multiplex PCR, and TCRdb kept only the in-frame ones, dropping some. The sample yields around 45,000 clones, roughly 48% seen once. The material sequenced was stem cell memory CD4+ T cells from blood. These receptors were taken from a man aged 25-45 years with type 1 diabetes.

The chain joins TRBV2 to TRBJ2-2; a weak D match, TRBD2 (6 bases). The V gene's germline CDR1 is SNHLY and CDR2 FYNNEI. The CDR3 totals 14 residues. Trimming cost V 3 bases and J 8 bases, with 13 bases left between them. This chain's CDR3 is CASSDRPEGGELFF. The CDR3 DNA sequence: TGTGCCAGCAGTGACCGGCCGGAGGGAGGGGAGCTGTTTTTT.

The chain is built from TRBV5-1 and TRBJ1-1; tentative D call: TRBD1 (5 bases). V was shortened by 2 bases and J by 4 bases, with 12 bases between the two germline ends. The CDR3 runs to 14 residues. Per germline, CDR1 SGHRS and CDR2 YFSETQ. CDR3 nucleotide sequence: TGCGCCAGCAGCTTCGGTTCTACAGGCACTGAAGCTTTCTTT. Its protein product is CASSFGSTGTEAFF.

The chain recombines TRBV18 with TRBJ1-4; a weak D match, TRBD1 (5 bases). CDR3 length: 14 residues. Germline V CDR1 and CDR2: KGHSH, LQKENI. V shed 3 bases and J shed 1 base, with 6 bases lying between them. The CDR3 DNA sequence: TGTGCCAGCTCACCTCAGGGAACTAATGAAAAACTGTTTTTT. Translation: CASSPQGTNEKLFF.

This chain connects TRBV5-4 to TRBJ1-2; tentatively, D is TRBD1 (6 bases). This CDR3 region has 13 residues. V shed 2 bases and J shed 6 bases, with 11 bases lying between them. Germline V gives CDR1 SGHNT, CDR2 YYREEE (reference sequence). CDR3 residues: CASSFRQGNGYTF. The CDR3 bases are TGTGCCAGCAGCTTTCGGCAGGGGAATGGCTACACCTTC.

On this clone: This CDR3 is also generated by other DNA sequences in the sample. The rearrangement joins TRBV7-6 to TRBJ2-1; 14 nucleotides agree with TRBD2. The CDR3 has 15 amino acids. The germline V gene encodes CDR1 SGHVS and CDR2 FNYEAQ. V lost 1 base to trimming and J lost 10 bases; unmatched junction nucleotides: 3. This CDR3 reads CASSLGLAGGGEQFF. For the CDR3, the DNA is TGTGCCAGCAGCTTAGGACTAGCGGGAGGGGGAGAGCAGTTCTTC.

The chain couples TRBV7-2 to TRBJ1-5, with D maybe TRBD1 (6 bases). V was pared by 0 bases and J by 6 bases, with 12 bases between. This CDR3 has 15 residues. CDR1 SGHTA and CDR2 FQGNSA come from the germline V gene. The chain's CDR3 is CASSLAQGYSQPQHF. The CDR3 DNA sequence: TGTGCCAGCAGCTTAGCGCAGGGGTATAGTCAGCCCCAGCATTTT.

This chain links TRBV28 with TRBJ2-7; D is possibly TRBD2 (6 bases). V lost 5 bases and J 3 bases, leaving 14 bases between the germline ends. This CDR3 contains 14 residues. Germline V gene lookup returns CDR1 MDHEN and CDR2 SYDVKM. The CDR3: CASSPGGFGYEQYF. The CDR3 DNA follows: TGTGCCAGCAGTCCTGGGGGGTTCGGCTACGAGCAGTACTTC.

The CDR3 coding sequence is TGTGCCAGCAGCCCTCAGGGGGCCGGGGAGCTGTTTTTT. This gives the protein CASSPQGAGELFF. This chain joins TRBV7-9 and TRBJ2-2; TRBD1 matches at 7 bases. The germline gives CDR1 SEHNR, CDR2 FQNEAQ (reference sequence). V lost 5 bases and J lost 6; bases outside the gene matches: 3. This CDR3 is 13 amino acids long.